This T cell receptor beta chain was captured in a study of cytomegalovirus exposure and HLA in healthy donors. The study, taken as a whole, reports: In a later analysis, TCR beta V- and J-gene trimming was associated with a missense DCLRE1C variant.

This clone was seen more than once but under ten times. The antigen remains undetermined. CDR1 is SGHDT and CDR2 is YYEEEE in the germline V gene. CDR3 length: 10 amino acids. V was clipped by 6 bases and J by 2 bases, with 2 bases between them. The PCR employed 60 Vbeta primers together with 13 Jbeta primers. Libraries were prepared by immunoSEQ multiplex PCR; TCRdb keeps only in-frame clonotypes and omits some of them. Among 80,000 to 95,000 clones listed, under 80% were seen once. V gene TRBV5-6 combines with J gene TRBJ2-5, with D uncertain. This TCR was recovered from a young man in good health and CMV-seropositive. Sequences were obtained from PBMCs. In DNA, the CDR3 is TGTGCCAGCACTCAAGAGACCCAGTACTTC. Protein sequence: CASTQETQYF.